The clone carrying this T cell receptor beta chain was detected many times. The target antigen is unknown. The CDR3 is 16 amino acids. Germline V gene sequence: CDR1 MNHEY, CDR2 SMNVEV (reference sequence). The V gene end was trimmed by 1 base and the J gene end by 3 bases; junction bases not matched to a gene: 6. The related graft donor's blood sample was taken on the day of bone marrow donation. This sample stems from a study of T cells after posttransplantation cyclophosphamide. Study results and caveats: TRB overlap between skin or GI tissue T cells and blood was limited. Recipient CMV seropositivity and CMV reactivation strongly tracked TRB clonality. Later blood repertoires were often dominated by clones from the donor CD8+ memory compartment.

Generated by immunoSEQ multiplex PCR, the TCRdb table keeps only in-frame clones and is missing some. This sample has more than 40,000 clones, each found more than once. The sequence derives from a middle-aged man in good health, CMV-negative, and a related stem cell transplant donor. Sequencing used PBMCs. This chain links TRBV27 with TRBJ2-7; TRBD1 matches at 10 bases. The CDR3 nucleotides read TGTGCCAGCAGTTTATTAGGGACAGGGGCACTCTACGAGCAGTACTTC. Protein: CASSLLGTGALYEQYF.